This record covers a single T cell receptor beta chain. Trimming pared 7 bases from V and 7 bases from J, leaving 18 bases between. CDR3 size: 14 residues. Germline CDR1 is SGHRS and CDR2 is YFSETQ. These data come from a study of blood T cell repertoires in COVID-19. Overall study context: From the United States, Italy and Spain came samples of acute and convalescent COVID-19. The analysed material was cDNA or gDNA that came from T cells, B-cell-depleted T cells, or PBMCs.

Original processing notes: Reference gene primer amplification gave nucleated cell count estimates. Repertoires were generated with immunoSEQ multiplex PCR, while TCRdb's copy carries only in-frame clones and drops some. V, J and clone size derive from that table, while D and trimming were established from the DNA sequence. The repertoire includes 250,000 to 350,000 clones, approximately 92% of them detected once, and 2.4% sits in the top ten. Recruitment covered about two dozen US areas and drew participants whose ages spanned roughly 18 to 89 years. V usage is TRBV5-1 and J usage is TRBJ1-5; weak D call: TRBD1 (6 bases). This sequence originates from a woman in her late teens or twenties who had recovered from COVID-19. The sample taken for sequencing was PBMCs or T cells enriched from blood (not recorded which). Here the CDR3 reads CASAAGGGGQPQHF. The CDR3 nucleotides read TGCGCCAGCGCCGCGGGAGGGGGGGGCCAGCCCCAGCATTTT.